This entry lists 18 T cell receptor beta chains sequenced from one sample in a study of blood T cell repertoires in COVID-19. Generated by immunoSEQ multiplex PCR, the TCRdb table keeps only in-frame clones and is missing some. The sample has under 500,000 clones, approximately 90% seen once. The sequencing sample was made of peripheral blood. These receptors were taken from a woman aged 25 to 39 with acute or convalescent COVID-19.

The rearrangement links TRBV7-6 to TRBJ2-1; 8 bases match TRBD1. The V segment lost 1 base and the J segment 10 bases; nucleotides outside the gene matches: 9. This CDR3 has 15 residues. Germline lookup yields CDR1 SGHVS and CDR2 FNYEAQ. Here the CDR3 reads CASSLEGVRGREQFF. The DNA of the CDR3 is TGTGCCAGCAGCTTAGAGGGTGTCAGGGGGCGAGAGCAGTTCTTC.

The sample holds one count of this clone. Other DNA sequences in this sample translate to the same CDR3. V and J are TRBV7-9 and TRBJ1-1; D call uncertain. Trimming cost V 1 base and J 1 base, with 4 bases left between them. Germline CDR1 SEHNR, CDR2 FQNEAQ (reference sequence). This CDR3 comprises 13 residues. CDR3 residues: CASSLGQNTEAFF. CDR3 DNA: TGTGCCAGCAGCTTAGGGCAGAACACTGAAGCTTTCTTT.

The rearrangement links TRBV2 to TRBJ1-1; D not certain. This CDR3 has 13 amino acids. V dropped 4 bases and J dropped 2 bases, with 8 bases sitting between them. CDR1 is SNHLY, CDR2 FYNNEI, per germline. This CDR3 is CASSGASNTEAFF. In nucleotides, the CDR3 is TGTGCCAGCAGTGGAGCATCTAACACTGAAGCTTTCTTT.

This rearrangement joins TRBV29-1 to TRBJ2-7, with 9 bases lining up with TRBD2. V gave up 1 base and J gave up 2 bases; unmatched junction bases: 6. This CDR3 region has 15 residues. Germline V gives CDR1 SQVTM, CDR2 ANQGSEA. The DNA of the CDR3 is TGCAGCGTTGAAGGCGGGGGGGATATTACCTACGAGCAGTACTTC. Residues: CSVEGGGDITYEQYF.

J is TRBJ2-2 and V is TRBV7-8, with 14 bases identical to TRBD2. Trimming took 5 bases from V and 5 from J; bases not matched to a gene: 10. Germline lookup yields CDR1 SGHVS and CDR2 FQNEAQ. CDR3 length: 18 amino acids. The CDR3 region has the DNA TGTGCCAGCAGCGCAGGGACTAGCGGGGGCCCGATAACCGGGGAGCTGTTTTTT. Its translation is CASSAGTSGGPITGELFF.

The chain recombines TRBV6-8 with TRBJ1-2; maybe TRBD1 (5 bases). With 7 bases removed from V and 7 bases from J, the gap between germline ends came to 19 bases. The CDR3 runs to 14 residues. Germline-derived CDR1 and CDR2 are MNHGY and SAAAGT. CDR3 amino acids: CASIRNFQGSGYTF. As DNA, the CDR3 is TGTGCCAGCATAAGGAACTTCCAGGGAAGTGGCTACACCTTC.

The genes are TRBV3-1 (or the pseudogene TRBV3-2) and TRBJ1-2; 7 bases map to TRBD1. V dropped 5 bases and J dropped 2; count of bases not matched to a gene: 2. Germline V gene data show CDR1 as LGHDT and CDR2 as YNNKEL (reference sequence). The CDR3 runs to 13 residues. CDR3 loop: CASSYRGNYGYTF. CDR3 DNA: TGTGCCAGCAGCTACAGGGGAAACTATGGCTACACCTTC.

The rearrangement links TRBV29-1 to TRBJ2-3; 7 bases line up with TRBD2. Per the germline V gene, CDR1 is SQVTM and CDR2 is ANQGSEA. The length of the CDR3 is 11 residues. V shed 3 bases and J 9 bases; nucleotides not matched to a gene: 3. The CDR3 sequence: CSVEGGGTQYF. CDR3 nucleotides: TGCAGCGTTGAGGGGGGAGGGACGCAGTATTTT.

Regarding this clone: Since a much larger clone is just one base distant, this may be a read error. V usage is TRBV11-1 and J usage is TRBJ1-6, with TRBD1 matching 8 bases. This CDR3 has 14 amino acids. From germline, CDR1 is SGHAT and CDR2 FQDESV (reference sequence). Unmatched junction bases numbered 4, after V lost 3 bases and J lost 9 bases. CDR3 in amino acids: CASSFGQGSSPLHF. The CDR3 coding sequence is TGTGCCAGCAGCTTCGGACAGGGAAGTTCACCCCTCCACTTT.

The chain joins TRBV4-1 to TRBJ1-1, with 7 nucleotides matching TRBD1. The germline gives CDR1 MGHRA, CDR2 YSYEKL. The trim removed 3 bases at V and 6 bases at J, leaving 10 bases unmatched. The CDR3 covers 15 residues. The CDR3 region is CASSQPGKGGPEAFF. In DNA, the CDR3 is TGCGCCAGCAGCCAGCCAGGGAAAGGGGGCCCTGAAGCTTTCTTT.

V gene TRBV24-1 combines with J gene TRBJ2-7, with 10 bases matching TRBD2. This CDR3 spans 16 amino acids. Unmatched junction bases numbered 10, after V lost 3 bases and J lost 6 bases. The germline V gene has CDR1 KGHDR and CDR2 SFDVKD. Here the CDR3 reads CATSDRKAGGPVEQYF. The DNA of the CDR3 is TGTGCCACCAGTGATAGAAAAGCGGGGGGGCCAGTCGAGCAGTACTTC.

The J gene is TRBJ1-6, the V gene TRBV9, with TRBD1 matching 7 bases. V lost 3 bases to trimming and J lost 6 bases; unmatched junction nucleotides: 6. There are 15 residues in the CDR3. CDR1 is SGDLS, CDR2 YYNGEE, per germline. The CDR3 reads CASSESGQVNSPLHF. The CDR3 DNA follows: TGTGCCAGCAGCGAGAGCGGACAGGTTAATTCACCCCTCCACTTT. Combining the CDR3 with reference TRBV9 and TRBJ1-6 gives the whole variable domain DSGVTQTPKHLITATGQRVTLRCSPRSGDLSVYWYQQSLDQGLQFLIQYYNGEERAKGNILERFSAQQFPDLHSELNLSSLELGDSALYFCASSESGQVNSPLHFGNGTRLTVT.

The V gene is TRBV7-8, the J gene TRBJ1-2; no reliable D call. This CDR3 contains 15 residues. Germline lookup yields CDR1 SGHVS and CDR2 FQNEAQ. V lost 5 bases to trimming and J lost 6 bases, with 19 bases between them. The CDR3 reads CASSPPTRGKDGYTF. The CDR3 DNA reads TGTGCCAGCAGCCCGCCCACCCGGGGAAAGGATGGCTACACCTTC.

This sequence joins TRBV4-2 and TRBJ2-1, with TRBD2 identical over 9 bases. CDR1 is LGHNA, CDR2 YNFKEQ, per germline. V lost 4 bases and J lost 0; bases outside the gene matches: 13. The CDR3 runs 19 residues. This CDR3 reads CASSPLSSGGPSSYNEQFF. The CDR3 DNA is TGTGCCAGCAGCCCCTTGAGTAGCGGGGGCCCTAGCTCCTACAATGAGCAGTTCTTC.

V gene TRBV5-1 combines with J gene TRBJ2-1, with 8 bases that match TRBD2. CDR3 length equals 13 residues. The germline gives CDR1 SGHRS, CDR2 YFSETQ. V lost 7 bases and J lost 4; bases outside the gene matches: 4. In DNA form, the CDR3 reads TGCGCCAGCGCTAGCGGGTCGTACAATGAGCAGTTCTTC. Its translation is CASASGSYNEQFF.

The chain recombines TRBV5-1 with TRBJ2-1; maybe TRBD2 (6 bases). Looked up from germline, CDR1 is SGHRS and CDR2 is YFSETQ. Deletions cut 4 bases from V and 6 bases from J, with 14 bases between. This CDR3 comprises 14 residues. CDR3 residues: CASSTSAGSNEQFF. CDR3 sequence (DNA): TGCGCCAGCAGCACCTCAGCGGGTAGCAATGAGCAGTTCTTC.

The chain links TRBV2 to TRBJ1-5; maybe TRBD1 (5 bases). Germline CDR1 reads SNHLY; CDR2 reads FYNNEI. V lost 7 bases and J lost 2, with 9 bases in between. The length of the CDR3 is 13 residues. In DNA form, the CDR3 reads TGTGCCAGCACGCGGGGGGGCAATCAGCCCCAGCATTTT. Its translation: CASTRGGNQPQHF.

This clone has a handful of counts. The V call is TRBV30, the J call TRBJ1-1; 10 nucleotides match TRBD1. With 4 bases clipped from V and 1 base from J, the junction kept 15 bases outside the gene matches. This CDR3 spans 18 amino acids. Germline lookup yields CDR1 GTSNPN and CDR2 SVGIG (reference sequence). The CDR3 loop reads CAWTPSGQGLWENTEAFF. Written as DNA, the CDR3 is TGTGCCTGGACGCCGTCGGGACAGGGGTTGTGGGAGAACACTGAAGCTTTCTTT.